The rows below give T cell receptor beta chains drawn from one sample of a study of lymphopenia after photon versus proton radiotherapy. Libraries were prepared by immunoSEQ multiplex PCR; TCRdb keeps only in-frame clonotypes and omits some of them. This sample has 52,000 or so clones, with 92% found just once. This sample comprised peripheral blood, obtained from a patient treated with photon-based radiotherapy. The receptor source for this set is a woman aged 40 to 50 with cholangiocarcinoma. The CDR3 runs from the conserved cysteine through the conserved F or W. The D gene is left open where the match is weak. Rows give clone size only sometimes, using once, few, many, or a class for an expanded clone.

d_gene	v_gene	j_gene	abundance	CDR3aa	CDR3nt
.	TRBV9	TRBJ1-3	.	CASSVSRGPSSGNTIYF	TGTGCCAGCAGCGTAAGTAGAGGTCCAAGCTCTGGAAACACCATATATTTT
TRBD1	TRBV2	TRBJ2-7	many	CASSEGTGERNEQYF	TGTGCCAGCAGTGAAGGGACAGGGGAAAGAAACGAGCAGTACTTC
TRBD2	TRBV5-4	TRBJ2-1	.	CASSLSAGGYNEQFF	TGTGCCAGCAGCTTGTCAGCGGGGGGTTACAATGAGCAGTTCTTC
TRBD1	TRBV19	TRBJ2-5	.	CASSIAGTGQETQYF	TGTGCCAGTAGTATAGCTGGGACAGGGCAAGAGACCCAGTACTTC
.	TRBV30	TRBJ1-1	.	CALTSGMNTEAFF	TGTGCCCTCACCTCAGGGATGAACACTGAAGCTTTCTTT
.	TRBV6-1	TRBJ2-7	.	CASSEAERRHFSYEQYF	TGTGCCAGCAGTGAAGCCGAAAGGAGACACTTCTCCTACGAGCAGTACTTC
TRBD2	TRBV27	TRBJ2-5	.	CASSSPGGLVETQYF	TGTGCCAGCAGTTCCCCGGGGGGGCTAGTAGAGACCCAGTACTTC
.	TRBV28	TRBJ2-7	few	CASNSEGTGTLREQYF	TGTGCCAGCAACTCCGAGGGTACCGGAACCCTGAGGGAGCAGTACTTC
TRBD2	TRBV7-9	TRBJ2-2	.	CASSPGLEAGELFF	TGTGCCAGCAGCCCGGGACTAGAGGCCGGGGAGCTGTTTTTT
.	TRBV27	TRBJ1-1	.	CASSLAVGSTEAFF	TGTGCCAGCAGTTTAGCTGTTGGGAGCACTGAAGCTTTCTTT
.	TRBV19	TRBJ1-5	.	CATSGGGNQPQHF	TGTGCTACCTCCGGAGGGGGCAATCAGCCCCAGCATTTT
TRBD2	TRBV9	TRBJ2-1	.	CASSPRLAGGDEQFF	TGTGCCAGCAGCCCCCGTCTAGCGGGAGGCGATGAGCAGTTCTTC
TRBD1	TRBV4-1	TRBJ1-5	medium-sized	CASSQDGTGGVQPQHF	TGCGCCAGCAGCCAAGATGGGACAGGGGGAGTTCAGCCCCAGCATTTT
.	TRBV4-1	TRBJ2-5	once	CASSQGVGVEETQYF	TGCGCCAGCAGCCAAGGTGTCGGGGTGGAAGAGACCCAGTACTTC
.	TRBV5-1	TRBJ2-7	.	CASSATVSSYEQYF	TGCGCCAGCAGCGCGACAGTTAGCTCCTACGAGCAGTACTTC
.	TRBV25-1	TRBJ2-3	.	CASSESKGYTDTQYF	TGTGCCAGCAGTGAAAGTAAGGGTTACACAGATACGCAGTATTTT
TRBD2	TRBV5-1	TRBJ2-1	.	CASSLVGGRGKSSYNEQFF	TGCGCCAGCAGCTTGGTTGGAGGGAGGGGTAAAAGCTCCTACAATGAGCAGTTCTTC
.	TRBV11-2	TRBJ1-3	.	CASSQPGLSGNTIYF	TGTGCCAGCAGCCAGCCGGGACTCTCTGGAAACACCATATATTTT
.	TRBV2	TRBJ1-2	.	CASTGDYGYTF	TGTGCCAGCACAGGCGACTATGGCTACACCTTC
.	TRBV5-6	TRBJ1-2	.	CASSPGLFGYGYTF	TGTGCCAGCAGCCCCGGACTCTTCGGGTATGGCTACACCTTC
.	TRBV9	TRBJ1-6	.	CASSVTGQGNSPLHF	TGTGCCAGCAGCGTTACGGGGCAAGGGAATTCACCCCTCCACTTT
.	TRBV6-6	TRBJ2-3	.	CASSFARQSSTDTQYF	TGTGCCAGCAGTTTCGCCCGGCAGAGTAGCACAGATACGCAGTATTTT
TRBD2	TRBV6-1	TRBJ2-2	.	CASSERASGASNTGELFF	TGTGCCAGCAGTGAAAGGGCTAGCGGAGCCTCGAACACCGGGGAGCTGTTTTTT
TRBD1	TRBV18	TRBJ1-1	.	CASSPDRDTEAFF	TGTGCCAGCTCACCCGACAGGGACACTGAAGCTTTCTTT
TRBD2	TRBV27	TRBJ2-1	once	CAIGGISYNEQFF	TGTGCCATCGGGGGGATCTCCTACAATGAGCAGTTCTTC
.	TRBV28	TRBJ1-2	.	CASRRVVYGGYTF	TGTGCCAGCAGGAGGGTTGTTTATGGTGGCTACACCTTC
TRBD1	TRBV28	TRBJ1-6	once	CASTPTQTGVRSSPLHF	TGTGCCAGCACCCCAACTCAGACAGGGGTAAGAAGTTCACCCCTCCACTTT
.	TRBV27	TRBJ2-7	.	CASSQQEIPYEQYF	TGTGCCAGCAGCCAACAGGAAATTCCCTACGAGCAGTACTTC
.	TRBV7-2	TRBJ2-7	.	CASRGSGRMGEQYF	TGTGCCAGCAGAGGCAGCGGGCGGATGGGCGAGCAGTACTTC
TRBD2	TRBV7-9	TRBJ2-5	.	CASSLLAGEETQYF	TGTGCCAGCAGCTTACTAGCGGGGGAAGAGACCCAGTACTTC
TRBD1	TRBV19	TRBJ2-2	.	CAIQGVSNTGELFF	TGTGCCATCCAGGGGGTGTCGAACACCGGGGAGCTGTTTTTT
.	TRBV11-2	TRBJ1-1	.	CASNFAGEAFF	TGTGCCAGCAACTTTGCTGGTGAAGCTTTCTTT
TRBD1	TRBV7-9	TRBJ2-5	.	CASSHPTRGRETQYF	TGTGCCAGCAGCCACCCCACGAGGGGGCGAGAGACCCAGTACTTC
.	TRBV5-1	TRBJ2-1	few	CASSLVGSQRNEQFF	TGCGCCAGCAGCTTGGTTGGATCGCAGAGGAATGAGCAGTTCTTC
.	TRBV9	TRBJ1-2	.	CASSVQGNGYTF	TGTGCCAGCAGCGTACAGGGTAATGGCTACACCTTC
.	TRBV30	TRBJ1-1	.	CAFRQLNTEAFF	TGTGCCTTTAGACAGCTGAACACTGAAGCTTTCTTT
.	TRBV5-4	TRBJ2-5	.	CASRNVGGRAAEETQYF	TGTGCCAGCAGGAACGTCGGGGGACGAGCCGCGGAGGAGACCCAGTACTTC
.	TRBV7-3	TRBJ2-7	once	CASSLMVGGSYEQYF	TGTGCCAGCAGCTTAATGGTCGGCGGCTCCTACGAGCAGTACTTC
.	TRBV11-2	TRBJ1-5	.	CASSPDSGVGQPQHF	TGTGCCAGCAGCCCCGACAGTGGGGTTGGTCAGCCCCAGCATTTT
.	TRBV7-9	TRBJ1-2	.	CASSPRRDANYGYTF	TGTGCCAGCAGCCCTCGGAGGGATGCTAACTATGGCTACACCTTC
.	TRBV30	TRBJ2-2	once	CAWSTTRTGELFF	TGTGCCTGGAGTACCACGAGGACCGGGGAGCTGTTTTTT
.	TRBV28	TRBJ1-1	.	CASSRVRGTEAFF	TGTGCCAGCAGTAGGGTACGCGGCACTGAAGCTTTCTTT
TRBD1	TRBV27	TRBJ2-5	.	CATRQGVRETQYF	TGTGCCACCAGACAGGGTGTTCGCGAGACCCAGTACTTC
.	TRBV6-5	TRBJ1-1	.	CASRNTEAFF	TGTGCCAGCAGGAACACTGAAGCTTTCTTT
.	TRBV6-6	TRBJ2-7	once	CASSYGAGPYEQYF	TGTGCCAGCAGTTACGGAGCGGGTCCCTACGAGCAGTACTTC
.	TRBV7-2	TRBJ1-2	.	CASSPRPNNVGYTF	TGTGCCAGCAGCCCGCGCCCAAACAACGTCGGCTACACCTTC
.	TRBV10-3	TRBJ1-1	.	CATLDIPSTEAFF	TGTGCCACCCTGGACATTCCTTCTACCGAAGCTTTCTTT
.	TRBV6-4	TRBJ2-6	.	CASSESRGGANVLTF	TGTGCCAGCAGTGAGTCGCGGGGTGGGGCCAACGTCCTGACTTTC
.	TRBV19	TRBJ1-1	.	CASSLRQVLLGMNTEAFF	TGTGCCAGTAGTTTACGACAGGTTCTCTTGGGAATGAACACTGAAGCTTTCTTT
.	TRBV5-4	TRBJ2-3	.	CASSLAKSSTDTQYF	TGTGCCAGCAGCTTGGCGAAGTCTAGCACAGATACGCAGTATTTT
.	TRBV9	TRBJ1-1	.	CASSVVSRNTEAFF	TGTGCCAGCAGCGTAGTATCTCGGAACACTGAAGCTTTCTTT
TRBD2	TRBV5-1	TRBJ2-3	.	CASSSGGPDTQYF	TGCGCCAGCAGCTCGGGGGGGCCAGATACGCAGTATTTT
.	TRBV10-1	TRBJ2-5	once	CASSATRGKEETQYF	TGCGCCAGCAGTGCGACCCGGGGGAAGGAAGAGACCCAGTACTTC